The subject of this entry is one TCR beta chain. These data originate in a study of blood T cell repertoires in COVID-19. Study details: Samples representing acute and convalescent COVID-19 were sourced from the United States, Italy and Spain. Sample material is recorded as cDNA or gDNA derived from T cells, B-cell-depleted T cells, or PBMCs.

CDR1 is SGHRS and CDR2 is YFSETQ in the germline V gene. CDR3 length equals 16 residues. Trimming removed 4 bases from V and 6 bases from J; junction bases left unmatched: 11. Authors' methods: Cell counts per sample came from amplifying reference gene primers. Produced via immunoSEQ multiplex PCR; TCRdb's table is partial and in-frame only. V and J calls and clone size are as listed in that table; D and trimming were resolved from the DNA. The sample shows 250,000 to 300,000 clones, approximately 80% of them seen only once. The chain combines TRBV5-1 with TRBJ2-3; 10 bases agree with TRBD1. The sequencing sample was made of peripheral blood. The sequence came from a woman aged 55-70 years with active or convalescent COVID-19. CDR3 in amino acids: CASSPMVGQGVDTQYF. The CDR3 bases are TGCGCCAGCAGCCCGATGGTCGGACAGGGGGTCGATACGCAGTATTTT.